Presented here are 26 T cell receptor beta chains from one specimen sequenced in a study of blood T cells in healthy people across ages. Then a second PCR, running roughly 6 to 11 cycles, was carried out with a sample-barcoded 5' primer and a J-beta primer mix. A single record per CDR3 protein comes from TCRdb applying MiXCR to the 5' RACE reads. The sample lists more than 800,000 distinct CDR3 sequences, around 43% occurring once. The material sequenced was blood. These receptors all stem from a woman aged 55-69 years in good health.

This chain connects TRBV6-1 to TRBJ2-7; TRBD2 matches 9 bases. CDR1 and CDR2 from the germline V gene are MNHNS and SASEGT. The CDR3 spans 15 residues. Trimming took 2 bases from V and 1 from J; bases not matched to a gene: 3. The CDR3, as DNA: TGTGCCAGCAGTGAAATAGCGGGGGCATCCTACGAGCAGTACTTC. Its translation is CASSEIAGASYEQYF.

The chain uses TRBV5-1 and TRBJ2-6; 7 bases are a match to TRBD1. The V gene's germline CDR1 is SGHRS and CDR2 YFSETQ. J was trimmed by 2 bases and V by 3 bases; bases with no gene match: 5. The CDR3 sequence is 16 residues long. The CDR3 here is CASSSLGGPGANVLTF. Written as DNA, the CDR3 is TGCGCCAGCAGCTCATTAGGGGGCCCTGGGGCCAACGTCCTGACTTTC.

J is TRBJ2-7 and V is TRBV20-1; D possibly matches TRBD1 or TRBD2 (5 bases each). Germline CDR1 reads DFQATT; CDR2 reads SNEGSKA (reference sequence). The CDR3 extends over 14 amino acids. V was pared by 1 base and J by 3 bases, with 13 bases between. As DNA, the CDR3 is TGCAGTGCTAGAGGGAGAGGGGAAGGCTACGAGCAGTACTTC. It codes for CSARGRGEGYEQYF.

The V and J genes are TRBV9 and TRBJ1-5; the D is unclear. The CDR3 has 13 residues. Germline V lookup: CDR1 SGDLS, CDR2 YYNGEE. Trimming shortened V by 3 bases and J by 10 bases, and 14 bases separated the two germline ends. The CDR3, as DNA: TGTGCCAGCAGCGGGGCGGCCGGGCACCCCCAGCATTTT. Translation gives CASSGAAGHPQHF.

The chain has TRBV20-1 and TRBJ2-7; the match to TRBD1 covers 7 bases. The V and J ends lost 5 bases and 1 base, in that order; junction bases with no gene match: 8. CDR1 and CDR2 (germline): DFQATT, SNEGSKA (reference sequence). This CDR3 has 14 amino acids. The CDR3 sequence: CSASDRMGSYEQYF. In DNA, the CDR3 is TGCAGTGCTTCGGACAGGATGGGGTCCTACGAGCAGTACTTC.

The chain couples TRBV6-1 to TRBJ1-2; D is uncertain. The V end lost 1 base, the J end lost 5 bases, and 11 bases lay between the germline ends. The germline V gene has CDR1 MNHNS and CDR2 SASEGT. CDR3 length: 14 residues. The CDR3 nucleotides are TGTGCCAGCAGTGAAGGGGTAGGGTCGTATGGCTACACCTTC. The encoded protein is CASSEGVGSYGYTF.

This clonotype was recorded at least ten times. CDR3 nucleotides: TGTGCCAGCAGCCAAGATGCTAGCGGGAGTTACGAGCAGTACTTC. Its translation is CASSQDASGSYEQYF. The rearrangement links TRBV4-2 to TRBJ2-7, with 10 nucleotides matching TRBD2. V lost 0 bases to trimming and J lost 4 bases; unmatched junction nucleotides: 3. The CDR3 has 15 residues. The germline gives CDR1 LGHNA, CDR2 YNFKEQ.

V is TRBV4-2 and J is TRBJ2-1; TRBD2 aligns across 8 bases. The junction had 2 bases not matched to a gene; V was cut back by 0 bases and J by 1 base. CDR1 LGHNA and CDR2 YNFKEQ come from the germline V gene. The CDR3 totals 16 residues. CDR3 nucleotide sequence: TGTGCCAGCAGCCAAGACGGCGGGAGGTCCTACAATGAGCAGTTCTTC. This translates into CASSQDGGRSYNEQFF.

The chain employs TRBV20-1 and TRBJ2-7; possibly TRBD1 for D (5 bases). Deletions cut 0 bases from V and 4 bases from J, with 16 bases between. CDR1 and CDR2 from the germline V gene are DFQATT and SNEGSKA (reference sequence). CDR3 length equals 15 residues. The DNA for the CDR3 is TGCAGTGCTAGAGACCCGACAGTCCCACGGTACGAGCAGTACTTC. Encoded protein: CSARDPTVPRYEQYF.

About this clonotype: At one end the junction does not follow the germline gene, possibly because of a read error. This rearrangement joins TRBV10-3 to TRBJ1-5; D ambiguous. The CDR3 is 17 amino acids. Germline lookup yields CDR1 ENHRY and CDR2 SYGVKD. The CDR3 here is CAISKSERSPSNQPQHF. CDR3 in DNA: TGTGCCATCAGTAAGTCGGAAAGGAGCCCTAGCAATCAGCCCCAGCATTTT.

V and J are TRBV29-1 and TRBJ2-1; 8 positions match TRBD2. Germline CDR1 and CDR2: SQVTM and ANQGSEA. The CDR3 runs 14 residues. The V and J ends lost 3 bases and 8 bases, in that order; junction bases with no gene match: 9. The CDR3 sequence: CSVDRRAGVDEQFF. In DNA, the CDR3 is TGCAGCGTTGACCGTCGAGCGGGAGTGGATGAGCAGTTCTTC.

This clonotype came up a few times. J is TRBJ2-1 and V is TRBV27; D is perhaps TRBD1 (5 bases). V was pared by 6 bases and J by 13 bases, with 13 bases between. From germline, CDR1 is MNHEY and CDR2 SMNVEV (reference sequence). This CDR3 has 11 amino acids. In nucleotides, the CDR3 is TGTGCCAGCAGGTGGGCAGGGAAACAGTTCTTC. Protein sequence: CASRWAGKQFF.

This clonotype was recorded a few times. CDR3 bases: TGTGCCAGCAGTGAGGGGGTAGCCAAAAACATTCAGTACTTC. Translation: CASSEGVAKNIQYF. The chain couples TRBV6-1 to TRBJ2-4; D possibly matches TRBD1 or TRBD2 (5 bases each). The ends were cut back, 3 bases at V and 0 bases at J, with 6 bases in the middle. The CDR3 loop spans 14 amino acids. CDR1 is MNHNS, CDR2 SASEGT, per germline.

CDR3 loop: CASRTTDRGVYEQYF. The CDR3, as DNA: TGTGCCAGCAGAACAACTGACAGGGGGGTCTACGAGCAGTACTTC. The rearrangement links TRBV25-1 to TRBJ2-7; the match to TRBD1 covers 9 bases. Trimming cost V 6 bases and J 3 bases; bases outside gene matches: 9. Germline V gene data show CDR1 as MGHDK and CDR2 as SYGVNS. The CDR3 runs to 15 residues.

The chain combines TRBV5-4 with TRBJ2-5; TRBD2 is a possible D gene (5 bases). The J call may be wrong; the DNA end is better matched by TRBJ2-7. CDR1 and CDR2 (germline): SGHNT, YYREEE (reference sequence). The CDR3 spans 14 residues. The CDR3 spells CASSVGPAADEQYF. Here the CDR3 DNA reads TGTGCCAGCAGCGTGGGTCCAGCAGCGGACGAGCAGTACTTC.

CDR3 loop: CASSVDGPYGYTF. The CDR3 DNA reads as TGTGCCAGCAGCGTCGACGGCCCCTATGGCTACACCTTC. The J gene is TRBJ1-2, the V gene TRBV7-9, with D hard to call. The CDR3 runs to 13 residues. The V and J ends lost 5 bases and 4 bases respectively, with 11 bases between them. The germline V gene encodes CDR1 SEHNR and CDR2 FQNEAQ (reference sequence). Full variable domain (outside the CDR3, taken from reference TRBV7-9 and TRBJ1-2): DTGVSQNPRHKITKRGQNVTFRCDPISEHNRLYWYRQTLGQGPEFLTYFQNEAQLEKSRLLSDRFSAERPKGSFSTLEIQRTEQGDSAMYLCASSVDGPYGYTFGSGTRLTVV.

The rearrangement joins TRBV9 to TRBJ2-3, with 10 nucleotides matching TRBD2. The germline gives CDR1 SGDLS, CDR2 YYNGEE. This CDR3 is 14 amino acids long. V lost 7 bases and J lost 4; bases outside the gene matches: 6. The chain's CDR3 is CASGGTSVSDTQYF. The CDR3 region has the DNA TGTGCCAGCGGCGGGACTAGCGTGTCAGATACGCAGTATTTT.

This clonotype was counted between two and nine times. The chain is built from TRBV12-3 or TRBV12-4 and TRBJ2-3; D remains ambiguous. The CDR3 is 15 amino acids. Trimming stripped 0 bases from V and 1 base from J, with 8 bases between. CDR3 loop: CASSLAPVRTDTQYF. In nucleotides, the CDR3 is TGTGCCAGCAGTTTAGCGCCGGTCCGCACAGATACGCAGTATTTT.

This clonotype turned up a few times. The gene calls are TRBV7-9 and TRBJ2-5; 7 positions agree with TRBD1. The V segment lost 5 bases and the J segment 0 bases; nucleotides outside the gene matches: 9. Germline-derived CDR1 and CDR2 are SEHNR and FQNEAQ (reference sequence). CDR3 length: 16 amino acids. The CDR3 coding sequence is TGTGCCAGCAGCGAATCGGGACAGCTAAACCAAGAGACCCAGTACTTC. Translated, it gives CASSESGQLNQETQYF.

This clonotype was detected only once. This rearrangement joins TRBV20-1 to TRBJ1-5, with 8 bases identical to TRBD1. Germline V lookup: CDR1 DFQATT, CDR2 SNEGSKA (reference sequence). The CDR3 consists of 16 residues. The ends lost 5 bases at V and 5 bases at J; junction bases unmatched: 14. CDR3 loop: CSAEERIGTGDQPQHF. CDR3 coding DNA: TGCAGTGCTGAAGAGCGTATTGGGACAGGCGATCAGCCCCAGCATTTT.

Points on this clonotype: This sequence may be a read error, since a much larger clone differs from it by one base. The chain combines TRBV7-2 with TRBJ2-1; D is ambiguous. Judging by the DNA end, TRBJ2-7 fits better; the J call may be wrong. The CDR3 runs to 16 residues. CDR1 and CDR2 (germline): SGHTA, FQGNSA. CDR3 nucleotides: TGTGCCAGCAGCTTATTGTCTGGGGTCGGTTACAATGAGCAGTACTTC. Translated, it gives CASSLLSGVGYNEQYF.

The chain uses TRBV12-3 or TRBV12-4 and TRBJ1-5; TRBD1 agrees at 8 bases. J was trimmed by 6 bases and V by 7 bases; bases with no gene match: 5. This CDR3 spans 13 amino acids. CDR3 in DNA: TGTGCCAGCAACCCAGGGGGCGGTCAGCCCCAGCATTTT. As protein: CASNPGGGQPQHF.

The chain carries TRBV20-1 and TRBJ2-1; 9 nucleotides line up with TRBD2. The V and J ends lost 3 bases and 3 bases, in that order; junction bases with no gene match: 9. The CDR3 covers 16 residues. CDR1 and CDR2 (germline): DFQATT, SNEGSKA (reference sequence). CDR3 residues: CSASWALAGHYNEQFF. CDR3 nucleotides: TGCAGTGCTAGCTGGGCTCTAGCGGGACACTACAATGAGCAGTTCTTC.

A single count supports this clonotype. The junction departs from germline at one end; a sequencing error may be responsible. V is TRBV4-2 and J is TRBJ2-3; D assignment may be TRBD1 or TRBD2 (6 bases each). The germline CDR1 and CDR2 sequences are LGHNA and YNFKEQ. The CDR3 is 16 amino acids. The CDR3 DNA follows: TGTGCCAGCAGACAAGATAGGGGGGAGCAAGGAGATACGCAGTATTTT. Translated: CASRQDRGEQGDTQYF.

The chain carries TRBV5-1 and TRBJ2-1, with D perhaps matching TRBD2 (5 bases). Deletions cut 6 bases from V and 8 bases from J, with 12 bases between. The germline V gene encodes CDR1 SGHRS and CDR2 YFSETQ. The length of the CDR3 is 12 residues. CDR3 coding DNA: TGCGCCAGCACAGACTCTAGCTATGAGCAGTTCTTC. This translates into CASTDSSYEQFF.

The chain combines TRBV3-1 with TRBJ1-2; 7 nucleotides agree with TRBD1. Germline assignment: CDR1 LGHDT and CDR2 YNNKEL (reference sequence). Trimming cost V 4 bases and J 5 bases; bases outside gene matches: 7. The length of the CDR3 is 14 residues. Written as DNA, the CDR3 is TGTGCCAGCAGCCCCCTTGGGACAGATTATGGCTACACCTTC. Translation gives CASSPLGTDYGYTF.